A selection of T cell receptor beta chains follows, all from one sample in a study of cytomegalovirus exposure and HLA in healthy donors. Profiling relied on immunoSEQ multiplex PCR, and the TCRdb table lists in-frame clones only, not all of them. The table lists about 71,000 clones, approximately 70% of them singletons. Sequencing was carried out using PBMCs. These receptors all stem from a woman between 45 and 65 years old in good health and CMV-seropositive. Each CDR3 is given with its conserved first and last residue. Each record gives: D gene, J gene, V gene, clone size, CDR3 protein, CDR3 DNA. D genes are given only for firm matches. Clone size is given for some rows only: seen once, a few or many times, or a class if the clone is expanded.

>.|TRBJ2-3|TRBV18|few
CASSPPFRDTQYF
TGTGCCAGCTCACCCCCGTTTAGAGATACGCAGTATTTT
>TRBD1|TRBJ1-1|TRBV27|.
CASSPGTGGTEAFF
TGTGCCAGCAGTCCAGGGACAGGGGGAACTGAAGCTTTCTTT
>TRBD2|TRBJ2-2|TRBV9|.
CASSVVLAGDTGELFF
TGTGCCAGCAGCGTAGTTCTAGCGGGGGACACCGGGGAGCTGTTTTTT
>TRBD1|TRBJ2-1|TRBV25-1|.
CASGTGSSYNEQFF
TGTGCCAGCGGGACAGGGAGCTCCTACAATGAGCAGTTCTTC
>TRBD1|TRBJ1-6|TRBV6-5|.
CASSYEVQGKTPLHF
TGTGCCAGCAGTTACGAGGTACAGGGGAAGACACCCCTCCACTTT
>TRBD1|TRBJ2-5|TRBV5-1|.
CASSFRGGDRGETQYF
TGCGCCAGCAGCTTCCGAGGCGGGGACAGGGGTGAGACCCAGTACTTC
>.|TRBJ1-3|TRBV7-9|many
CASSLGQGGNTIYF
TGTGCCAGCAGCTTAGGGCAGGGCGGAAACACCATATATTTT
>TRBD1|TRBJ1-3|TRBV28|.
CASSLRDRGGNTIYF
TGTGCCAGCAGTTTACGGGACAGGGGGGGAAACACCATATATTTT
>.|TRBJ1-2|TRBV28|.
CASSPPRPYYGYTF
TGTGCCAGCAGCCCTCCCAGGCCTTACTATGGCTACACCTTC
>.|TRBJ1-2|TRBV10-3|.
CAISRGLGLSNYGYTF
TGTGCCATCAGTCGGGGATTAGGCCTATCTAACTATGGCTACACCTTC
>.|TRBJ1-2|TRBV9|.
CASSVALQGFYGYTF
TGTGCCAGCAGCGTAGCTTTACAGGGCTTCTATGGCTACACCTTC
>TRBD2|TRBJ2-7|TRBV10-2|.
CASSESRGGHEQYF
TGCGCCAGCAGTGAGTCACGGGGGGGCCACGAGCAGTACTTC
>.|TRBJ1-4|TRBV4-3|once
CASSQDRRSAQRGEKLFF
TGCGCCAGCAGCCAAGACAGACGATCGGCCCAGCGGGGCGAAAAACTGTTTTTT
>.|TRBJ1-3|TRBV7-2|.
CASSFYGNTIYF
TGTGCCAGCAGCTTCTATGGAAACACCATATATTTT
>.|TRBJ1-2|TRBV5-6|few
CASSLWEFLRDGYTF
TGTGCCAGCAGCTTGTGGGAGTTCCTGAGGGATGGCTACACCTTC
>TRBD2|TRBJ2-1|TRBV5-1|few
CASSPGTSGIEQFF
TGCGCCAGCAGCCCTGGGACTAGCGGAATCGAGCAGTTCTTC
>TRBD1|TRBJ1-1|TRBV7-2|.
CASSPPQGVNTEAFF
TGTGCCAGCAGCCCTCCACAGGGGGTGAACACTGAAGCTTTCTTT
>.|TRBJ1-2|TRBV27|.
CASRRQDSDYGYTF
TGTGCCAGCAGGCGACAGGACTCTGACTATGGCTACACCTTC
>.|TRBJ2-7|TRBV6-5|once
CASSEASSYEQYF
TGTGCCAGCAGTGAGGCCAGCTCCTACGAGCAGTACTTC
>.|TRBJ2-2|TRBV10-2|once
CASSVARAGELFF
TGCGCCAGCAGTGTTGCCAGGGCCGGGGAGCTGTTTTTT
>.|TRBJ2-5|TRBV7-9|.
CASSLVDTQETQYF
TGTGCCAGCAGCTTAGTGGACACCCAAGAGACCCAGTACTTC
>.|TRBJ2-1|TRBV27|.
CASSPSGIHEQFF
TGTGCCAGCAGCCCTAGTGGTATCCATGAGCAGTTCTTC
>TRBD1|TRBJ1-1|TRBV14|.
CASSSRTGMTTEAFF
TGTGCCAGCAGCAGTCGGACAGGGATGACCACTGAAGCTTTCTTT
>.|TRBJ1-1|TRBV30|.
CAWSRGGEAFF
TGTGCCTGGAGTCGGGGAGGAGAAGCTTTCTTT
>.|TRBJ1-1|TRBV28|once
CASTLWEDMNTEAFF
TGTGCCAGCACCCTATGGGAGGACATGAACACTGAAGCTTTCTTT
>.|TRBJ2-7|TRBV20-1|.
CSARAPSEQYF
TGCAGTGCTAGAGCCCCGAGCGAGCAGTACTTC
>TRBD1|TRBJ2-7|TRBV19|.
CASSIIGTGAYEQYF
TGTGCCAGTAGTATCATTGGGACAGGGGCCTACGAGCAGTACTTC
>TRBD1|TRBJ2-6|TRBV6-1|few
CASSELTGSGANVLTF
TGTGCCAGCAGTGAATTGACAGGGAGTGGGGCCAACGTCCTGACTTTC
>TRBD1|TRBJ2-1|TRBV28|.
CASSSTGTGVRVGQFF
TGTGCCAGCAGTTCGACCGGGACAGGGGTAAGGGTAGGCCAGTTCTTC
>TRBD1|TRBJ1-6|TRBV6-6|.
CASSWSGGGGNSPLHF
TGTGCCAGCAGTTGGTCAGGGGGCGGGGGTAATTCACCCCTCCACTTT
>TRBD1|TRBJ2-3|TRBV7-2|.
CASSFDRGGGDTQYF
TGTGCCAGCAGCTTTGACAGGGGCGGAGGAGATACGCAGTATTTT
>.|TRBJ1-2|TRBV28|.
CASSLLTGFEGYTF
TGTGCCAGCAGTTTGCTCACAGGGTTTGAGGGCTACACCTTC
>TRBD1|TRBJ1-2|TRBV27|few
CASSGTGNGYTF
TGTGCCAGCAGTGGGACAGGGAATGGCTACACCTTC
>.|TRBJ2-2|TRBV15|.
CATKDSLVTGELFF
TGTGCCACAAAAGACAGTTTAGTCACCGGGGAGCTGTTTTTT
>.|TRBJ2-3|TRBV7-2|many
CASSLSPADTQYF
TGTGCCAGCAGCTTATCTCCCGCAGATACGCAGTATTTT
>.|TRBJ1-1|TRBV7-9|.
CASSRDLGTEAFF
TGTGCCAGCAGCCGGGACTTGGGCACTGAAGCTTTCTTT
>.|TRBJ1-6|TRBV2|.
CASSPGHPNSPLHF
TGTGCCAGCAGTCCGGGACATCCCAATTCACCCCTCCACTTT
>.|TRBJ2-1|TRBV4-1|.
CASSQVRGYNEQFF
TGCGCCAGCAGCCAAGTACGGGGATACAATGAGCAGTTCTTC
>.|TRBJ1-6|TRBV27|once
CASSLSLAGMYSPLHF
TGTGCCAGCAGTTTATCATTAGCAGGGATGTATTCACCCCTCCACTTT
>TRBD1|TRBJ2-1|TRBV5-5|.
CASSPSWDRVNNEQFF
TGTGCCAGCAGTCCTTCCTGGGACAGGGTGAATAATGAGCAGTTCTTC
>TRBD1|TRBJ1-2|TRBV9|few
CASSPHVGTENGYTF
TGTGCCAGCAGCCCTCACGTCGGGACAGAAAATGGCTACACCTTC
>.|TRBJ2-2|TRBV7-3|once
CASSHRLGSNTGELFF
TGTGCCAGCAGCCACCGACTAGGATCGAACACCGGGGAGCTGTTTTTT
>.|TRBJ2-7|TRBV10-1|.
CASSRGGSGPTYEQYF
TGCGCCAGCAGCCGCGGAGGGAGCGGGCCCACCTACGAGCAGTACTTC
>TRBD1|TRBJ2-2|TRBV6-5|once
CASRKLDRDTGELFF
TGTGCCAGCAGAAAATTGGACAGGGACACCGGGGAGCTGTTTTTT
>TRBD1|TRBJ1-5|TRBV27|.
CASRQGTGRDQPQHF
TGTGCCAGCAGACAGGGGACAGGGCGGGATCAGCCCCAGCATTTT
>TRBD2|TRBJ2-5|TRBV14|few
CASSQVISGAAQYF
TGTGCCAGCAGCCAAGTGATTAGCGGGGCGGCCCAGTACTTC